This T cell receptor (beta chain) was retrieved from a study of OX40 agonist ivuxolimab in advanced cancers. The overall study: Ivuxolimab, an agonistic anti-OX40 (CD134) antibody, was given to patients.

Study-level points and caveats: On average, CD8+ T cells showed a greater number of expanded clones than CD4+. The study observed clonal expansion of CD4+ and CD8+ blood T cells by week 6 at 0.1 to 3.0 mg/kg.

As concerns this clone: Its antigen is not known.

The assay was immunoSEQ multiplex PCR, and TCRdb's table has in-frame clones only and misses some. The table shows about 100,000 clones, with approximately 95% occurring only once. Blood was sampled at baseline, cycle 4 day 1, and cycle 7 day 1. Sequenced material: CD4+ or CD8+ T cells sorted from blood, taken in a trial of the OX40 agonist ivuxolimab. The source is an adult with an advanced solid tumor such as melanoma, head and neck, liver or kidney cancer.

Written as DNA, the CDR3 is TGTGCCAGCAGCTTAGAAGCGGGAGTCCACAATGAGCAGTTCTTC. Its protein is CASSLEAGVHNEQFF. The chain links TRBV7-6 to TRBJ2-1; 8 bases fit TRBD2. From germline, CDR1 is SGHVS and CDR2 FNYEAQ. The CDR3 loop spans 15 amino acids. Losses at the gene ends were 1 base for V and 5 bases for J; bases not matched to a gene: 4.